The rows below give T cell receptor beta chains drawn from one sample of a study of blood T cell repertoires in COVID-19. Repertoires were generated with immunoSEQ multiplex PCR, while TCRdb's copy carries only in-frame clones and drops some. The table lists 260,000 or so clones, 81% of them singletons. The source material was peripheral blood. The receptors were sampled from an elderly woman with COVID-19, enrolled during active disease. Each CDR3 is given with its conserved first and last residue. A D gene is named only where the DNA matches it firmly. Clone size is shown for a subset of rows, as once, few, many or a class of expanded clone.

.	TRBV5-1	TRBJ1-4	TRBD1	CASSRTGVEEKLFF	TGCGCCAGCAGCAGAACAGGGGTTGAAGAAAAACTGTTTTTT
.	TRBV2	TRBJ1-5	.	CASSGVDRNQPQHF	TGTGCCAGCAGTGGGGTCGACAGGAATCAGCCCCAGCATTTT
.	TRBV2	TRBJ1-2	TRBD1	CASSSGTGNGYTF	TGTGCCAGCAGCTCTGGGACAGGGAACGGCTACACCTTC
.	TRBV2	TRBJ1-1	.	CASIRQTNTEAFF	TGTGCCAGCATAAGACAGACGAACACTGAAGCTTTCTTT
few	TRBV19	TRBJ1-1	TRBD1	CASRGGKTGAGTEAFF	TGTGCCAGTAGAGGGGGCAAAACAGGGGCTGGCACTGAAGCTTTCTTT
.	TRBV5-1	TRBJ1-1	.	CASSFMAGTTEAFF	TGCGCCAGCAGCTTCATGGCAGGGACTACTGAAGCTTTCTTT
.	TRBV19	TRBJ1-6	.	CASSITADNSPLHF	TGTGCCAGTAGTATTACAGCGGATAATTCACCCCTCCACTTT
few	TRBV3-1/TRBV3-2	TRBJ1-2	.	CASSLRGREGYGYTF	TGTGCCAGCAGCTTAAGGGGTAGGGAAGGCTATGGCTACACCTTC
.	TRBV7-3	TRBJ2-2	.	CASSLWGGRGTGELFF	TGTGCCAGCAGCCTGTGGGGCGGTAGGGGGACCGGGGAGCTGTTTTTT
.	TRBV6-6	TRBJ1-2	TRBD1	CASSLSGQGYGYTF	TGTGCCAGCAGTCTCTCGGGACAGGGATATGGCTACACCTTC
.	TRBV28	TRBJ1-1	.	CASSPSQGMNTEAFF	TGTGCCAGCAGTCCCAGTCAGGGGATGAACACTGAAGCTTTCTTT
few	TRBV7-9	TRBJ1-2	TRBD1	CASSPGDSLYGYTF	TGTGCCAGCAGCCCAGGGGACAGTCTCTATGGCTACACCTTC
.	TRBV30	TRBJ1-1	.	CAWSRSGVMNTEAFF	TGTGCCTGGAGTCGCTCGGGGGTAATGAACACTGAAGCTTTCTTT
.	TRBV4-2	TRBJ2-3	TRBD1	CASSQQPGGASDTQYF	TGTGCCAGCAGCCAGCAACCAGGGGGCGCATCGGATACGCAGTATTTT
.	TRBV19	TRBJ2-5	.	CASSIRETQYF	TGTGCCAGTAGTATTCGGGAGACCCAGTACTTC
.	TRBV14	TRBJ1-1	TRBD1	CASSSTGWATEAFF	TGTGCCAGCAGCTCGACAGGGTGGGCGACTGAAGCTTTCTTT
once	TRBV28	TRBJ2-1	.	CASSLNRELEQFF	TGTGCCAGCAGTTTGAACCGGGAGCTCGAGCAGTTCTTC
.	TRBV18	TRBJ1-3	TRBD1	CASSPQGARNTIYF	TGTGCCAGCTCACCCCAGGGGGCGAGAAACACCATATATTTT
.	TRBV5-5	TRBJ1-2	.	CASSYDRTTYGYTF	TGTGCCAGCAGCTATGACAGGACCACCTATGGCTACACCTTC
.	TRBV19	TRBJ1-5	.	CASSMGGGGDQPQHF	TGTGCCAGTAGTATGGGCGGGGGCGGTGATCAGCCCCAGCATTTT
.	TRBV9	TRBJ2-1	.	CASSVDPGNEQFF	TGTGCCAGCAGCGTTGACCCGGGCAATGAGCAGTTCTTC
.	TRBV5-1	TRBJ2-5	TRBD2	CASSLGTIQETQYF	TGCGCCAGCAGCCTCGGGACTATCCAGGAGACCCAGTACTTC
.	TRBV4-3	TRBJ1-4	.	CASSQGYRPTNEKLFF	TGCGCCAGCAGCCAAGGGTACAGGCCAACTAATGAAAAACTGTTTTTT
.	TRBV4-1	TRBJ1-2	.	CASSQGAGPNYGYTF	TGCGCCAGCAGCCAAGGGGCGGGGCCGAACTATGGCTACACCTTC
.	TRBV18	TRBJ1-5	.	CASSPGPGINQPQHF	TGTGCCAGCTCACCAGGCCCAGGGATAAATCAGCCCCAGCATTTT
once	TRBV6-5	TRBJ1-3	.	CASSPGFLSGNTIYF	TGTGCCAGCAGTCCGGGTTTCCTCAGTGGAAACACCATATATTTT
.	TRBV7-6	TRBJ1-2	.	CASSLQGGTGYTF	TGTGCCAGCAGCTTACAGGGAGGGACGGGCTACACCTTC
few	TRBV6-5	TRBJ1-2	.	CASSHYGEEGGYTF	TGTGCCAGCAGCCATTACGGGGAGGAGGGTGGCTACACCTTC
.	TRBV5-4	TRBJ2-5	TRBD1	CASTSGGDRGRETQYF	TGTGCCAGCACCTCCGGCGGGGACAGGGGGCGAGAGACCCAGTACTTC
.	TRBV19	TRBJ1-1	.	CASSIDRLSTEAFF	TGTGCCAGTAGTATAGACAGGTTGAGCACTGAAGCTTTCTTT
.	TRBV4-1	TRBJ2-3	.	CASSLFEGGAGTDTQYF	TGCGCCAGCAGCCTATTCGAAGGGGGGGCTGGCACAGATACGCAGTATTTT
.	TRBV6-5	TRBJ2-3	.	CASRLGDTSTDTQYF	TGTGCAAGCAGGCTAGGGGACACTAGCACAGATACGCAGTATTTT
once	TRBV28	TRBJ1-1	.	CASMRPSVYTEAFF	TGTGCCAGCATGAGGCCCTCCGTATACACTGAAGCTTTCTTT
.	TRBV5-1	TRBJ1-1	TRBD1	CASSLGTGGATEAFF	TGCGCCAGCAGCTTAGGGACAGGGGGCGCCACTGAAGCTTTCTTT
.	TRBV24-1	TRBJ2-1	TRBD2	CATKGLAPYHKIPEQFF	TGTGCCACCAAGGGACTAGCTCCCTATCACAAAATTCCAGAGCAGTTCTTC
.	TRBV19	TRBJ2-7	.	CASSIDDGYSYEQYF	TGTGCCAGTAGTATAGATGACGGGTACTCCTACGAGCAGTACTTC
.	TRBV6-5	TRBJ1-1	.	CASSPFRGMDTEAFF	TGTGCCAGCAGTCCCTTCCGGGGGATGGACACTGAAGCTTTCTTT
few	TRBV7-9	TRBJ2-5	.	CASSSTLQETQYF	TGTGCCAGCAGCTCCACTCTCCAAGAGACCCAGTACTTC
.	TRBV7-6	TRBJ2-3	TRBD2	CASSSYSGGPDTQYF	TGTGCCAGCAGCTCCTATAGCGGGGGGCCGGATACGCAGTATTTT
.	TRBV11-2	TRBJ2-7	.	CASSPDSYEQYF	TGTGCCAGCAGCCCAGACTCCTACGAGCAGTACTTC
.	TRBV6-2/TRBV6-3	TRBJ2-7	TRBD1	CASSFPPGTGKTYEQYF	TGTGCCAGCAGTTTCCCCCCCGGGACAGGGAAGACCTACGAGCAGTACTTC
once	TRBV5-6	TRBJ1-1	.	CASSLGPTGSNTEAFF	TGTGCCAGCAGCTTGGGGCCCACAGGGTCTAACACTGAAGCTTTCTTT
.	TRBV5-1	TRBJ2-3	TRBD2	CASSLAGTPDTQYF	TGCGCCAGCAGCCTAGCGGGGACCCCGGATACGCAGTATTTT
.	TRBV18	TRBJ1-4	TRBD1	CASSPGERPRTKGQGSGFF	TGTGCCAGCTCACCAGGAGAAAGGCCAAGGACCAAGGGACAGGGGTCGGGGTTTTTT
once	TRBV29-1	TRBJ2-7	.	CSVGGGGRETREQYF	TGCAGCGTTGGCGGGGGCGGGAGAGAAACGCGCGAGCAGTACTTC
.	TRBV25-1	TRBJ2-5	.	CASSEVRGLETQYF	TGTGCCAGCAGCGAAGTACGGGGATTGGAGACCCAGTACTTC
.	TRBV6-5	TRBJ1-2	.	CASSYGAQGYTF	TGTGCCAGCAGTTACGGGGCCCAAGGCTACACCTTC
.	TRBV19	TRBJ2-1	.	CASSIEMPPRGIYNEQFF	TGTGCCAGTAGTATAGAGATGCCGCCGAGGGGGATCTACAATGAGCAGTTCTTC
.	TRBV18	TRBJ2-5	.	CASSDRTQETQYF	TGTGCCAGCTCAGACAGGACGCAAGAGACCCAGTACTTC
.	TRBV5-1	TRBJ2-5	.	CASSPLPGSVTQYF	TGCGCCAGCAGCCCCCTACCAGGATCGGTGACCCAGTACTTC
.	TRBV5-1	TRBJ1-2	.	CASTDNREGYTF	TGCGCCAGCACCGACAACAGGGAAGGCTACACCTTC
.	TRBV6-6	TRBJ1-4	.	CASDRGRGEKLFF	TGTGCCAGCGATCGGGGAAGAGGTGAAAAACTGTTTTTT